A selection of T cell receptor beta chains follows, all from one sample in a study of T cell responses to AZD1222 COVID-19 vaccine. Repertoires were generated with immunoSEQ multiplex PCR, while TCRdb's copy carries only in-frame clones and drops some. The data contain 70,000 to 90,000 clones, 89% of them singletons. The sequencing here drew on peripheral blood, taken on day 0 of AZD1222 vaccination. These receptors were obtained from an adult in good health. The CDR3 runs from the conserved cysteine through the conserved F or W. Fields, in order: CDR3 protein, CDR3 DNA, J gene, V gene, D gene, clone size. The D gene is left open where the match is weak. A row's size may be missing; if present it is once, few, many or a size class.

CASSLGTLSDGYTF	TGTGCCAGCAGCTTAGGGACACTTAGCGATGGCTACACCTTC	TRBJ1-2	TRBV7-9	.	.
CASSPGTGWTNYGYTF	TGTGCCAGCAGTCCAGGCACAGGGTGGACTAACTATGGCTACACCTTC	TRBJ1-2	TRBV27	.	.
CASKGREGNEKLFF	TGTGCCAGTAAGGGTAGGGAAGGGAATGAAAAACTGTTTTTT	TRBJ1-4	TRBV19	.	.
CASSSGTYNTEAFF	TGTGCCAGCAGCTCCGGGACCTATAACACTGAAGCTTTCTTT	TRBJ1-1	TRBV7-8	.	.
CASSLDGDRGTEAFF	TGTGCCAGCAGCTTAGATGGGGATCGGGGAACTGAAGCTTTCTTT	TRBJ1-1	TRBV11-3	.	.
CASSIRTGKTNTEAFF	TGTGCCAGTAGTATAAGGACAGGGAAAACGAACACTGAAGCTTTCTTT	TRBJ1-1	TRBV19	TRBD1	once
CASRRPPQETQYF	TGCGCCAGCAGGAGGCCACCCCAAGAGACCCAGTACTTC	TRBJ2-5	TRBV5-1	.	.
CASSQDIPNSPLHF	TGTGCCAGCAGCCAAGATATTCCGAATTCACCCCTCCACTTT	TRBJ1-6	TRBV4-2	.	.
CASSLGPILYGYTF	TGTGCCAGCAGCTTAGGACCGATACTCTATGGCTACACCTTC	TRBJ1-2	TRBV7-2	.	few
CASSRTFISYENTIYF	TGTGCCAGCAGCCGCACTTTCATAAGTTACGAGAACACCATATATTTT	TRBJ1-3	TRBV7-9	.	.
CASSLPLRKESSYNEQFF	TGTGCCAGCAGTTTACCTTTGCGGAAAGAGAGCTCCTACAATGAGCAGTTCTTC	TRBJ2-1	TRBV27	.	.
CSAQRLAGGKETQYF	TGCAGCGCTCAAAGACTAGCGGGGGGTAAAGAGACCCAGTACTTC	TRBJ2-5	TRBV29-1	TRBD2	.
CASKPGNTEAFF	TGTGCCAGCAAACCAGGTAACACTGAAGCTTTCTTT	TRBJ1-1	TRBV7-9	.	.
CASSRPVGEAFF	TGTGCCAGCAGCCGTCCCGTGGGGGAAGCTTTCTTT	TRBJ1-1	TRBV6-5	.	once
CASSPGGGQETQYF	TGCGCCAGCAGCCCCGGGGGGGGACAAGAGACCCAGTACTTC	TRBJ2-5	TRBV5-1	TRBD2	few
CASSGRRGQGPEKLFF	TGCGCCAGCAGCGGACGCCGTGGACAGGGACCTGAAAAACTGTTTTTT	TRBJ1-4	TRBV5-1	TRBD1	.
CATSARGHTNEQFF	TGTGCCACCAGTGCCCGGGGCCACACTAATGAGCAGTTCTTC	TRBJ2-1	TRBV24-1	.	.
CSVEQGNTEAFF	TGCAGCGTTGAGCAGGGGAACACTGAAGCTTTCTTT	TRBJ1-1	TRBV29-1	.	many
CASRGVGDPGSQPQHF	TGTGCCAGCCGCGGGGTGGGGGACCCGGGGAGTCAGCCCCAGCATTTT	TRBJ1-5	TRBV2	.	.
CASSEQGVLSGNTIYF	TGTGCCAGCAGCGAACAGGGAGTTCTCTCTGGAAACACCATATATTTT	TRBJ1-3	TRBV7-8	.	.
CSASGLETQYF	TGCAGTGCTAGCGGGTTGGAGACCCAGTACTTC	TRBJ2-5	TRBV20-1	.	.
CASSLRLIGTEAFF	TGTGCCAGTAGTCTTAGACTTATCGGGACTGAAGCTTTCTTT	TRBJ1-1	TRBV19	.	once
CASSLVAPQEQYF	TGTGCCAGCAGCCTCGTGGCTCCTCAGGAGCAGTACTTC	TRBJ2-7	TRBV5-5	.	.
CASSILGTGGFYEQYF	TGTGCCAGCAGTATACTTGGGACAGGGGGGTTCTACGAGCAGTACTTC	TRBJ2-7	TRBV2	TRBD1	.
CASSSEGAEAFF	TGTGCCAGCAGTTCTGAAGGGGCTGAAGCTTTCTTT	TRBJ1-1	TRBV12-3/TRBV12-4	.	.
CATSGYSDTGELFF	TGTGCCACCAGTGGCTACAGTGACACCGGGGAGCTGTTTTTT	TRBJ2-2	TRBV24-1	.	.
CASIRGTGNQETQYF	TGTGCCAGCATCCGCGGGACAGGGAATCAAGAGACCCAGTACTTC	TRBJ2-5	TRBV11-2	TRBD1	once
CASGSPRDRGGYTF	TGTGCTAGTGGTTCTCCCCGGGACCGGGGGGGCTACACCTTC	TRBJ1-2	TRBV12-5	.	.
CASSREEGGGPVNEKLFF	TGCGCCAGCAGCCGAGAAGAAGGTGGGGGGCCGGTTAATGAAAAACTGTTTTTT	TRBJ1-4	TRBV4-3	.	.
CAIRDRDQGTQYF	TGTGCCATCAGGGACAGGGACCAAGGTACGCAGTATTTT	TRBJ2-3	TRBV10-3	TRBD1	.
CASSYSLGGTGNTIYF	TGTGCCAGCAGTTACTCCCTGGGGGGGACCGGAAACACCATATATTTT	TRBJ1-3	TRBV6-5	.	.
CASSVAGGTGELFF	TGTGCCAGCAGTGTCGCGGGGGGCACCGGGGAGCTGTTTTTT	TRBJ2-2	TRBV27	TRBD2	.
CAWNGQGRYGYTF	TGTGCCTGGAACGGACAGGGGAGATATGGCTACACCTTC	TRBJ1-2	TRBV30	TRBD1	.
CASRTGSGNTIYF	TGTGCCAGCAGGACAGGGTCTGGAAACACCATATATTTT	TRBJ1-3	TRBV12-3/TRBV12-4	TRBD1	.
CASSIPRALGGNTIYF	TGTGCCAGCAGCATCCCTCGGGCCTTGGGTGGAAACACCATATATTTT	TRBJ1-3	TRBV21-1	.	.
CASSFRGNTISSYNEQFF	TGCGCCAGCAGCTTCCGTGGAAACACGATAAGCTCCTACAATGAGCAGTTCTTC	TRBJ2-1	TRBV5-1	.	once
CASSFSTDTQYF	TGTGCCAGCTCATTTTCCACAGATACGCAGTATTTT	TRBJ2-3	TRBV18	.	.
CASSPQDLNQPQHF	TGTGCCAGCTCACCACAGGACCTAAATCAGCCCCAGCATTTT	TRBJ1-5	TRBV18	.	.
CASSYSSTGGSYEQYF	TGTGCCAGCAGTTACTCGTCAACAGGGGGTTCCTACGAGCAGTACTTC	TRBJ2-7	TRBV6-5	TRBD1	once
CASSPLGDTEAFF	TGTGCCAGCTCACCACTTGGGGACACAGAAGCTTTCTTT	TRBJ1-1	TRBV18	.	.
CASSHRALATEAFF	TGCGCCAGCAGCCACAGGGCCCTGGCCACTGAAGCTTTCTTT	TRBJ1-1	TRBV4-3	.	.